This T cell receptor (beta chain) stems from a study of OX40 agonist ivuxolimab in advanced cancers. Only in-frame clones appear in the TCRdb table, and some are missing; sequencing was by immunoSEQ multiplex PCR. The sample yields around 76,000 clones, about 93% seen once. This clonotype was sampled from an adult with an advanced solid tumor such as melanoma, head and neck, liver or kidney cancer. Sample: CD4+ or CD8+ T cells sorted from blood, taken in a trial of the OX40 agonist ivuxolimab.

CDR3 coding DNA: TGCGCCAGCAGCTTGGTGACAGGGGGCGACCGGTATGGCTACACCTTC. This codes for CASSLVTGGDRYGYTF. V is TRBV5-1 and J is TRBJ1-2; 10 positions agree with TRBD1. CDR3 length: 16 residues. V lost 0 bases to trimming and J lost 5 bases; unmatched junction nucleotides: 7. Germline CDR1 reads SGHRS; CDR2 reads YFSETQ. The variable domain in full, with the rest retrieved from reference TRBV5-1 and TRBJ1-2, is KAGVTQTPRYLIKTRGQQVTLSCSPISGHRSVSWYQQTPGQGLQFLFEYFSETQRNKGNFPGRFSGRQFSNSRSEMNVSTLELGDSALYLCASSLVTGGDRYGYTFGSGTRLTVV.